Each of the 14 T cell receptor beta chains below was sequenced from the same sample in a study of vaccination effects on CD4 cells after COVID-19. Antigen-specific CD4+ T cells were expanded with viral peptide pools in the ViraFEST assay before sequencing. Culturing for ten to eleven days preceded CD4+ T cell isolation. Testing of the vaccine recipients showed negative nucleocapsid antibodies and no prior SARS-CoV-2 infection. The repertoire was sequenced with immunoSEQ multiplex PCR; TCRdb's copy has only in-frame clones and lacks some. Among about 23,000 clones listed, around 72% were seen once. These receptors' antigens are unknown. This specimen consisted of CD4+ T cells from PBMCs cultured with SARS-CoV-2 spike peptides, obtained before COVID-19 vaccination. The receptors originated from a human donor who received a COVID-19 vaccine.

The rearrangement links TRBV9 to TRBJ1-6; 12 positions match TRBD1. The junction had 7 bases not matched to a gene; V was cut back by 0 bases and J by 12 bases. CDR1 is SGDLS, CDR2 YYNGEE, per germline. The CDR3 extends over 16 amino acids. The CDR3 protein is CASSVEPGTGGRPLHF. CDR3 bases: TGTGCCAGCAGCGTAGAACCCGGGACAGGGGGCCGACCCCTCCACTTT. The full variable domain, in which reference TRBV9 and TRBJ1-6 provide the parts outside the CDR3, is DSGVTQTPKHLITATGQRVTLRCSPRSGDLSVYWYQQSLDQGLQFLIQYYNGEERAKGNILERFSAQQFPDLHSELNLSSLELGDSALYFCASSVEPGTGGRPLHFGNGTRLTVT.

The chain combines TRBV2 with TRBJ2-2, with 11 bases aligning to TRBD1. V trimming: 3 bases; J trimming: 6 bases; junction bases outside the gene matches: 3. CDR3 length: 15 residues. Per the germline V gene, CDR1 is SNHLY and CDR2 is FYNNEI. CDR3 loop: CASSDWTGGSGELFF. In DNA, the CDR3 is TGTGCCAGCAGTGATTGGACAGGGGGCTCCGGGGAGCTGTTTTTT.

The chain joins TRBV11-2 to TRBJ2-7, with TRBD1 identical over 8 bases. The CDR3 has 15 residues. CDR1 is SGHAT, CDR2 FQNNGV, per germline. V dropped 4 bases and J dropped 3; count of bases not matched to a gene: 8. CDR3: CASSSLTGVVYEQYF. The CDR3 coding sequence is TGTGCCAGCAGCTCCCTGACAGGGGTAGTCTACGAGCAGTACTTC.

The J gene is TRBJ2-5, the V gene TRBV5-1, with 8 bases aligning to TRBD1. This CDR3 is built from 14 residues. Germline CDR1 SGHRS, CDR2 YFSETQ. The trim removed 5 bases at V and 7 bases at J, leaving 10 bases unmatched. Here the CDR3 reads CASSPRGHAGTQYF. CDR3 DNA sequence: TGCGCCAGCAGTCCCAGGGGGCATGCGGGGACCCAGTACTTC.

The V and J genes are TRBV9 and TRBJ1-4, with TRBD1 matching over 10 bases. The germline V gene has CDR1 SGDLS and CDR2 YYNGEE. CDR3 length: 17 residues. Losses at the gene ends were 3 bases for V and 5 bases for J; bases not matched to a gene: 10. As DNA, the CDR3 is TGTGCCAGCAGCGAGGGGAGACAGGGGGCTAGGAATGAAAAACTGTTTTTT. Protein: CASSEGRQGARNEKLFF.

This clone appeared a single time. This CDR3 reads CSASWSGNTEAFF. In nucleotides, the CDR3 is TGCAGTGCTAGTTGGTCGGGGAACACTGAAGCTTTCTTT. The chain carries TRBV20-1 and TRBJ1-1; D gene uncertain. Germline V gene sequence: CDR1 DFQATT, CDR2 SNEGSKA (reference sequence). Trimming cost V 3 bases and J 1 base, with 9 bases left between them. The CDR3 loop spans 13 amino acids.

The J gene is TRBJ2-1, the V gene TRBV6-4; 11 bases fit TRBD2. The CDR3 runs to 15 residues. The trim removed 2 bases at V and 6 bases at J, leaving 3 bases unmatched. Germline values: CDR1 MRHNA, CDR2 SNTAGT. In nucleotides, the CDR3 is TGTGCCAGCAGTGACGGACTAGCGGGCGGCAATGAGCAGTTCTTC. Translated: CASSDGLAGGNEQFF.

On this clone itself: The germline gene is not matched at one end of the junction; a read error may be the cause. The chain carries TRBV12-3 or TRBV12-4 and TRBJ2-3; D not certain. This CDR3 region has 12 residues. The CDR3 DNA reads TGTGCCAGCAGTTTCAGCAAAGATACGCAGTATTTT. Its protein product is CASSFSKDTQYF.

There are a few counts of this clone. The chain has TRBV5-4 and TRBJ1-4; D possibly corresponds to TRBD1 (5 bases). CDR3 length: 12 residues. Germline CDR1 SGHNT, CDR2 YYREEE (reference sequence). V dropped 1 base and J dropped 7 bases, with 5 bases sitting between them. The CDR3 DNA is TGTGCCAGCAGCTTGCAGGGTGAAAAACTGTTTTTT. It specifies CASSLQGEKLFF.

This clone was counted a few times. The chain uses TRBV2 and TRBJ2-7; 7 bases are a match to TRBD2. Germline V gene data show CDR1 as SNHLY and CDR2 as FYNNEI. The CDR3 sequence is 13 residues long. V trimming: 5 bases; J trimming: 7 bases; junction bases outside the gene matches: 8. CDR3 bases: TGTGCCAGCAGTCAAGGGGAGGGGAGAGAGCAGTACTTC. Protein: CASSQGEGREQYF.

This clone was seen only a few times. The chain links TRBV3-1 (or the pseudogene TRBV3-2) to TRBJ1-3; D remains unclear. Germline assignment: CDR1 LGHDT and CDR2 YNNKEL (reference sequence). Trimming left V 0 bases short and J 1 base short, with 7 bases between. There are 15 residues in the CDR3. The CDR3 DNA is TGTGCCAGCAGCCAAGATATTACTTCTGGAAACACCATATATTTT. Its translation: CASSQDITSGNTIYF.

This clone was picked up one time. The chain links TRBV2 to TRBJ2-3, with D unresolved. CDR1 and CDR2 (germline): SNHLY, FYNNEI. Trimming cost V 4 bases and J 9 bases, with 26 bases left between them. The CDR3 runs 17 residues. CDR3 residues: CASSGPGKGLVIGTQYF. The CDR3 bases are TGTGCCAGCAGTGGCCCTGGGAAGGGTCTGGTCATAGGCACGCAGTATTTT.

The J gene is TRBJ1-5, the V gene TRBV5-1, with D unresolved. The V and J ends lost 0 bases and 3 bases respectively, with 7 bases between them. The CDR3 extends over 14 amino acids. Germline-derived CDR1 and CDR2 are SGHRS and YFSETQ. The CDR3 sequence is CASSLGGSNQPQHF. The DNA for the CDR3 is TGCGCCAGCAGCTTGGGTGGTTCCAATCAGCCCCAGCATTTT.

This chain connects TRBV5-1 to TRBJ2-7, with a weak D call TRBD2 (6 bases). The CDR3 sequence is 15 residues long. CDR1 and CDR2 (germline): SGHRS, YFSETQ. Trimming stripped 0 bases from V and 0 bases from J, with 10 bases between. DNA of the CDR3: TGCGCCAGCAGCTTGGTGGTAGCGGTCTCCTACGAGCAGTACTTC. As protein: CASSLVVAVSYEQYF.